Sequencing of this TCR beta chain was carried out in a study of Tregs in tolerant kidney transplant recipients. Recipients received nonmyeloablative bone marrow transplants from related graft donors, with transient mixed chimerism. Data came from immunoSEQ multiplex PCR; TCRdb stores just in-frame clones and leaves some out. The data contain tens of thousands of clones, approximately 93% of them singletons. This clone appeared once. CDR1 is MNHNY and CDR2 is SVGAGI in the germline V gene (reference sequence). V shed 5 bases and J shed 10 bases, with 23 bases lying between them. The CDR3 loop spans 15 amino acids.

The rearrangement uses TRBV6-6 and TRBJ2-5; D possibly corresponds to TRBD2 (6 bases). This clonotype originated in a human patient who received a combined kidney and bone marrow transplant. Some T cells here may be from the graft donor. The material sequenced was CD4+ T cells from blood (PBMCs), taken 12 months after the transplant. CDR3 DNA sequence: TGTGCCAGCAGTCCCCAACCGTCGGGAAACGGGGGCCAGTACTTC. This encodes CASSPQPSGNGGQYF.